This TCR beta chain came from a study of T cell responses to AZD1222 COVID-19 vaccine. There are a few counts of this clone. Its target is not known. General study findings and limits: At baseline, seropositivity was found in only 5 to 7 AZD1222 recipients. Clonal diversity was possibly underestimated, and the donors were mostly white British, with more females. Targeting of unmutated variant regions was reportedly seen in nearly half of spike-specific TCRs.

Here immunoSEQ multiplex PCR was the method, and the copy in TCRdb shows in-frame clones only, minus some. The sample comprises tens of thousands of clones, roughly nine tenths of which are singletons, and around 5% rests with the top ten. Trimming removed 1 base at V and 2 bases at J, with 3 bases between. Germline V lookup: CDR1 MNHNS, CDR2 SASEGT. The CDR3 contains 13 residues. The input for sequencing was peripheral blood, taken 28 days after the second AZD1222 dose. The sequence derives from an adult who received the AZD1222 COVID-19 vaccine. The chain employs TRBV6-1 and TRBJ1-5; D unclear. CDR3 DNA sequence: TGTGCCAGCAGTGAAGTAGGCAATCAGCCCCAGCATTTT. It translates to CASSEVGNQPQHF.